This T cell receptor beta chain was captured in a study of cytomegalovirus exposure and HLA in healthy donors. Study-wide points: Most TCR sequences proved rare, with some public TCRs found in many donors.

V shed 3 bases and J shed 7 bases, with 9 bases lying between them. CDR3 length equals 13 residues. Germline lookup yields CDR1 LNHDA and CDR2 SQIVND (reference sequence). Points on this clone: Its antigen remains unknown.

PCR primers comprised 60 Vbeta and 13 Jbeta primers. Assay used: immunoSEQ multiplex PCR; TCRdb lists only in-frame clones, some missing. The table shows fewer than 85,000 clones, with 70% to 85% occurring only once. This chain connects TRBV19 to TRBJ2-2, with a weak D call TRBD1 (5 bases). Specimen: PBMCs. The receptor was derived from a man between 65 and 85 years old in good health and CMV-seropositive. In DNA form, the CDR3 reads TGTGCCAGTAGTATTTCAGGGATCGGGGAGCTGTTTTTT. Translating it yields CASSISGIGELFF.